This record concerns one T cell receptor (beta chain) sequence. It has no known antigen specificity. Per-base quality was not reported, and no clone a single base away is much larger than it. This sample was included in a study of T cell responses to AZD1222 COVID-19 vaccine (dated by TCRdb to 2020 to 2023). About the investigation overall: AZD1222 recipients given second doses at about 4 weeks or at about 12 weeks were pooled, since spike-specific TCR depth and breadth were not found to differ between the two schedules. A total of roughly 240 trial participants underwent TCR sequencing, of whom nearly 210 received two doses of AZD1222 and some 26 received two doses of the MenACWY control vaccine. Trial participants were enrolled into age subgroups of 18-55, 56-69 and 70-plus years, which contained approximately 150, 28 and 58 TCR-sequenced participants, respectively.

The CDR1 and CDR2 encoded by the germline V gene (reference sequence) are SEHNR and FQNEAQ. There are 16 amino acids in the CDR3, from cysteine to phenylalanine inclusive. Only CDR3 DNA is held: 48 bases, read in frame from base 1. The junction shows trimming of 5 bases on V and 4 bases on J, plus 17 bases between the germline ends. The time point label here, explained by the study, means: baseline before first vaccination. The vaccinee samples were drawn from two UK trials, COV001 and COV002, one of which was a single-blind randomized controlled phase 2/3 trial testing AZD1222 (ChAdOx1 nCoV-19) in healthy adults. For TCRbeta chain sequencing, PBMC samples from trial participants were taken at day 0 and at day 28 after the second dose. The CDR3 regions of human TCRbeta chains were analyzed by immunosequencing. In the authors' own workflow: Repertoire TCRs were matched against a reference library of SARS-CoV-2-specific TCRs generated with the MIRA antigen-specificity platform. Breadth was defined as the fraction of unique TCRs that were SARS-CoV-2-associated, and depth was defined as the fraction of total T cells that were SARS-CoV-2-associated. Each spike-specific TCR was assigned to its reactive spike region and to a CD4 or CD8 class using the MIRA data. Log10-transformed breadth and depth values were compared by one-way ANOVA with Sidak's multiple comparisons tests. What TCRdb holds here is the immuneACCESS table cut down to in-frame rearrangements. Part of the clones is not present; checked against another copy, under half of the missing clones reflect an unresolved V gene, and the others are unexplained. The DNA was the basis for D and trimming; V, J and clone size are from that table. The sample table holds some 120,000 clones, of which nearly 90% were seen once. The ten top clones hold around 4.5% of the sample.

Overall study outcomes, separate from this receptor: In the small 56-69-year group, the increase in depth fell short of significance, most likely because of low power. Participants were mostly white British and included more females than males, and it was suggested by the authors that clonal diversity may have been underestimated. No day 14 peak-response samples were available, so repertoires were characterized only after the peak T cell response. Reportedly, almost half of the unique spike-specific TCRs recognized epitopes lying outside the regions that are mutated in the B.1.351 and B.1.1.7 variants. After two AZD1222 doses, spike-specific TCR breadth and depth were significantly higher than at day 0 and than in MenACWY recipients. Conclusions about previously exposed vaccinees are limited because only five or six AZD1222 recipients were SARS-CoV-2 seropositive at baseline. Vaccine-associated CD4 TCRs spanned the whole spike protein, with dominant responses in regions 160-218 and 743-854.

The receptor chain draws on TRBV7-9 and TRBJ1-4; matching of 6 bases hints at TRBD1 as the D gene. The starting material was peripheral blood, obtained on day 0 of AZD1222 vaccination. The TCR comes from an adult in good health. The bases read TGTGCCAGCAGCCGGCAAACAGGGTCCGATAATGAAAAACTGTTTTTT. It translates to CASSRQTGSDNEKLFF. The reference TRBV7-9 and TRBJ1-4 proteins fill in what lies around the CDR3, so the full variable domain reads DTGVSQNPRHKITKRGQNVTFRCDPISEHNRLYWYRQTLGQGPEFLTYFQNEAQLEKSRLLSDRFSAERPKGSFSTLEIQRTEQGDSAMYLCASSRQTGSDNEKLFFGSGTQLSVL.